Reported below is one TCR beta chain. This may come from a read error, since a much larger clone is one base off. A CD8+CD4-CCR7+CD45RA+ phenotype served as the sorting definition for naive CD8 T cells. TCRdb processed the PCR reads anew with MiXCR; each CDR3 protein has one entry. The table records fewer than 75,000 distinct CDR3 sequences, roughly 17% of them present only once. CDR1 is ENHRY and CDR2 is SYGVKD in the germline V gene. The CDR3 sequence is 18 residues long. The sample comes from a study of molecular identifiers for immune sequencing clone quantification. This TCR was recovered from a human donor in good health. Some libraries in this study had Jurkat cell RNA spiked in. Material for sequencing was naive CD8+ T cells from blood, with Jurkat cell RNA spiked in. The subset is: FACS-sorted CD8+CD4-CCR7+CD45RA+ naive T cells. The genes are TRBV10-3 and TRBJ2-7; the match to TRBD2 covers 7 bases. CDR3 sequence: CAIGESRGRNPSSYEQYF. In nucleotides, the CDR3 is TGTGCCATCGGTGAGTCGCGCGGGAGAAACCCCAGCTCCTACGAGCAGTACTTC.